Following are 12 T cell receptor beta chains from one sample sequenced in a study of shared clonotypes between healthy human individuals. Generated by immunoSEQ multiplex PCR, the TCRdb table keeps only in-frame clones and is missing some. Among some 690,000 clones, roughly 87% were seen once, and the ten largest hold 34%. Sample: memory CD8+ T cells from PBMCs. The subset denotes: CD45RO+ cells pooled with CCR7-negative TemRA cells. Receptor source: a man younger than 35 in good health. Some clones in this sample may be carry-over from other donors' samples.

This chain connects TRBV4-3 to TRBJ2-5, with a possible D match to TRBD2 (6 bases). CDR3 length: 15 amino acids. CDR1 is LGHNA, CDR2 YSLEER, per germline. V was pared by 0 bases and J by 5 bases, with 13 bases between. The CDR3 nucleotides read TGCGCCAGCAGCCAAGACCGGGGAGGAAGGGAGACCCAGTACTTC. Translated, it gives CASSQDRGGRETQYF.

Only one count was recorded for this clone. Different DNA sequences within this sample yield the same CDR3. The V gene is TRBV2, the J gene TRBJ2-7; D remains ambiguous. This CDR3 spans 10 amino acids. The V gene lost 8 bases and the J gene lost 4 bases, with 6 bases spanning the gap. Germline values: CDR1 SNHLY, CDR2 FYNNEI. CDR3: CASRTYEQYF. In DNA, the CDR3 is TGTGCCAGCCGTACGTACGAGCAGTACTTC.

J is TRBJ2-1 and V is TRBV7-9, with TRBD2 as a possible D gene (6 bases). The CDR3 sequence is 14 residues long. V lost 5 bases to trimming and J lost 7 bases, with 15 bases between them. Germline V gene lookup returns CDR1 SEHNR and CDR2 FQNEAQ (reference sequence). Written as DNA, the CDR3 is TGTGCCAGCAGCGGCCCACTTGCGGGAAATGAGCAGTTCTTC. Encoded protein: CASSGPLAGNEQFF. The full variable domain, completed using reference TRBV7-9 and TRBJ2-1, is DTGVSQNPRHKITKRGQNVTFRCDPISEHNRLYWYRQTLGQGPEFLTYFQNEAQLEKSRLLSDRFSAERPKGSFSTLEIQRTEQGDSAMYLCASSGPLAGNEQFFGPGTRLTVL.

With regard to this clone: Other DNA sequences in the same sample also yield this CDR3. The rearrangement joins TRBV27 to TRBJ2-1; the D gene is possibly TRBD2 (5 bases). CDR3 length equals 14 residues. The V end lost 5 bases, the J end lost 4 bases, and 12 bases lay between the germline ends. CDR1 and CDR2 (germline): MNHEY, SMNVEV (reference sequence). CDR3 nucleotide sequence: TGTGCCAGCAGTCCCACTCCGGGGTACAATGAGCAGTTCTTC. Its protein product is CASSPTPGYNEQFF.

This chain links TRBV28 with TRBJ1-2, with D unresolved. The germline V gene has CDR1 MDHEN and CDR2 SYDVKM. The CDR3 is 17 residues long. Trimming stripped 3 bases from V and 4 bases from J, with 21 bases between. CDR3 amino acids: CASSFPPTRVLSYGYTF. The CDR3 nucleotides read TGTGCCAGCAGTTTTCCCCCGACACGCGTTCTTTCCTATGGCTACACCTTC.

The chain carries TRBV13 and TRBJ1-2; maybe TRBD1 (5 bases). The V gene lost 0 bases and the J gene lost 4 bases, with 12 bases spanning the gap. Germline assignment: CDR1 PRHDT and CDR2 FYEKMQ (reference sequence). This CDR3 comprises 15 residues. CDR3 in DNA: TGTGCCAGCAGCTTAGGCGCAAGGGGCGGCTATGGCTACACCTTC. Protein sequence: CASSLGARGGYGYTF. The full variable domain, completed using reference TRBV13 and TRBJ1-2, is AAGVIQSPRHLIKEKRETATLKCYPIPRHDTVYWYQQGPGQDPQFLISFYEKMQSDKGSIPDRFSAQQFSDYHSELNMSSLELGDSALYFCASSLGARGGYGYTFGSGTRLTVV.

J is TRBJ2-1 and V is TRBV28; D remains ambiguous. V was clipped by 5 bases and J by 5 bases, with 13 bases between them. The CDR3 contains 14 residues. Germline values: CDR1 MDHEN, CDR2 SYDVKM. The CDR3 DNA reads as TGTGCCAGCAGTCCACTCTGGGATAACAATGAGCAGTTCTTC. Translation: CASSPLWDNNEQFF.

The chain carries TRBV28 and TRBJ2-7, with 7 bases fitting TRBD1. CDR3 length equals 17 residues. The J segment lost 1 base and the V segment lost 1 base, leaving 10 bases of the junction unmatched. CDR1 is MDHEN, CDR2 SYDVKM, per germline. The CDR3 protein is CASSLSGRDSWSYEQYF. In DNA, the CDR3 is TGTGCCAGCAGTTTATCGGGCCGGGACAGTTGGTCCTACGAGCAGTACTTC.

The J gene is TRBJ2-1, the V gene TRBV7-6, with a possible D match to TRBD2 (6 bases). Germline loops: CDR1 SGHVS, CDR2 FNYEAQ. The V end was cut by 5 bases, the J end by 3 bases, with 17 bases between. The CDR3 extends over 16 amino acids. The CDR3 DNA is TGTGCCAGCAGCACCCTTTTTCTAGCGAGCTACAATGAGCAGTTCTTC. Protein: CASSTLFLASYNEQFF.

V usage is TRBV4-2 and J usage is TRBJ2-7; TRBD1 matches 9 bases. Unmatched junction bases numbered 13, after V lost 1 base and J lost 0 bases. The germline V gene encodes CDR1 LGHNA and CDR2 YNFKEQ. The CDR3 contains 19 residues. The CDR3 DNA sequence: TGTGCCAGCAGCCAAGCCGCTAATTCCGGGACAGGGTTCTCCTACGAGCAGTACTTC. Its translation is CASSQAANSGTGFSYEQYF.

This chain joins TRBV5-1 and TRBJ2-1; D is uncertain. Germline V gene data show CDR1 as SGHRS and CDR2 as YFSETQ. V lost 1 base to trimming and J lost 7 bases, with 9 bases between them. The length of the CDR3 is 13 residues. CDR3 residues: CASSLSFRNEQFF. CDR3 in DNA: TGCGCCAGCAGCTTGTCCTTCAGGAATGAGCAGTTCTTC.

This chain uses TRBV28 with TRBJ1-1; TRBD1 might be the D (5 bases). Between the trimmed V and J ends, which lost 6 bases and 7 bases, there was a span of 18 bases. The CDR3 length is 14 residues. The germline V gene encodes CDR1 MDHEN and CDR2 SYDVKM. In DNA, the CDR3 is TGTGCCAGCAGCCTTCAGGGTAAAGCTAGTGAAGCTTTCTTT. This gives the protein CASSLQGKASEAFF.